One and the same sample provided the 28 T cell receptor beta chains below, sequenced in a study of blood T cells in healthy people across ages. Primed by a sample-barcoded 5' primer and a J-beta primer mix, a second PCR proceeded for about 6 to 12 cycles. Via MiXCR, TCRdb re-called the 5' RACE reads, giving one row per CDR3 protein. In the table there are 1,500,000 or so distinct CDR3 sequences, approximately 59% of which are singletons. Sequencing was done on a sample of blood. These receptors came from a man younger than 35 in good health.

CDR3 sequence (DNA): TGCAGTGCTAGAGAGGTCCTAGCCAAAAACATTCAGTACTTC. Protein: CSAREVLAKNIQYF. This chain uses TRBV20-1 with TRBJ2-4; D uncertain. Trimming left V 0 bases short and J 0 bases short, with 6 bases between. CDR3 length equals 14 residues. Germline V gene lookup returns CDR1 DFQATT and CDR2 SNEGSKA (reference sequence).

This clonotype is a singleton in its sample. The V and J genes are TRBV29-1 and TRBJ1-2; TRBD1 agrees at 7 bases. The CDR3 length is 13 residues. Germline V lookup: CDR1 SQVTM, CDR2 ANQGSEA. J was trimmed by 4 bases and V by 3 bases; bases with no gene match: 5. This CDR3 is CSVDTGVAYGYTF. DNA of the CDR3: TGCAGCGTTGATACAGGGGTGGCCTATGGCTACACCTTC.

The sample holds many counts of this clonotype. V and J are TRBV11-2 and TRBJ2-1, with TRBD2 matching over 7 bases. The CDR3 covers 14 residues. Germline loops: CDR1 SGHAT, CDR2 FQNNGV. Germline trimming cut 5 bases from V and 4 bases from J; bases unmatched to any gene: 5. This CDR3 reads CASSPGGGYNEQFF. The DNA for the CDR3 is TGTGCCAGCAGCCCTGGGGGAGGGTACAATGAGCAGTTCTTC.

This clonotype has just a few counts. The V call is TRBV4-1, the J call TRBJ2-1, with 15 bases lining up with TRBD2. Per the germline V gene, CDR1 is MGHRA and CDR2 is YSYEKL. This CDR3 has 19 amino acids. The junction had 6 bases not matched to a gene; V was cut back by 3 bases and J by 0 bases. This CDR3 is CASSQLGLAGGNSYNEQFF. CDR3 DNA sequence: TGCGCCAGCAGCCAGTTGGGACTAGCGGGAGGAAACTCCTACAATGAGCAGTTCTTC.

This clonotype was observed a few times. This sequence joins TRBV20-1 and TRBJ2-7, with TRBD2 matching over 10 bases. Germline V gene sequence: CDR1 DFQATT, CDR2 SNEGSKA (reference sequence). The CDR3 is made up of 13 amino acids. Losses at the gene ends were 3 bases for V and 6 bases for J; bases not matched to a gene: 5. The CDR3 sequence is CSASPGLAIEQYF. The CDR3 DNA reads TGCAGTGCTAGCCCGGGACTAGCGATCGAGCAGTACTTC.

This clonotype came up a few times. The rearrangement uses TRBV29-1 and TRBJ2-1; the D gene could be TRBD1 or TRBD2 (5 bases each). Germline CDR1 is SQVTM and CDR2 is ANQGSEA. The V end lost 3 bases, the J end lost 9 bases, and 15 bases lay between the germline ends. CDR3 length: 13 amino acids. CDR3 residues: CSVERGDPIEQFF. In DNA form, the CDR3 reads TGCAGCGTTGAGAGGGGCGATCCAATTGAGCAGTTCTTC.

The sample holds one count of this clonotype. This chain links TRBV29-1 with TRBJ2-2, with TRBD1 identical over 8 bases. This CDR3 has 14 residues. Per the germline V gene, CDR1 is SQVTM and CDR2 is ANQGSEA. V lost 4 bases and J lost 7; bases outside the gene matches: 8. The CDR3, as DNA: TGCAGCGTTGCGGCAGGGGGCAGCGACGGGGAGCTGTTTTTT. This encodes CSVAAGGSDGELFF.

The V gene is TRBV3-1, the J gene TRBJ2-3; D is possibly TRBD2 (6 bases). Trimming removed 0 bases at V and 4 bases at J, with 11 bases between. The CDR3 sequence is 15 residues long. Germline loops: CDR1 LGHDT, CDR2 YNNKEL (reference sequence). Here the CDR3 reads CASSQDWRGSDTQYF. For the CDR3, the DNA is TGTGCCAGCAGCCAAGATTGGAGGGGCTCAGATACGCAGTATTTT.

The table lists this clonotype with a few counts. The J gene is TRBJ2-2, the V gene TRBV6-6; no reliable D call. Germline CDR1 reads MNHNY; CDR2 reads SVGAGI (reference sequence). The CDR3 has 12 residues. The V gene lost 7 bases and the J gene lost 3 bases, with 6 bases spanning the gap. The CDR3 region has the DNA TGTGCCAGCATCGCGTACACCGGGGAGCTGTTTTTT. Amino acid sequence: CASIAYTGELFF.

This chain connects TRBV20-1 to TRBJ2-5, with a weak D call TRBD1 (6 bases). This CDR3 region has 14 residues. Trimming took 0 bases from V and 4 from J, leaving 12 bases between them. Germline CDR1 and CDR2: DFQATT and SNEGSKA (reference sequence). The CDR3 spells CSAREAVTGETQYF. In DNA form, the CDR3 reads TGCAGTGCTAGAGAAGCGGTGACAGGAGAGACCCAGTACTTC.

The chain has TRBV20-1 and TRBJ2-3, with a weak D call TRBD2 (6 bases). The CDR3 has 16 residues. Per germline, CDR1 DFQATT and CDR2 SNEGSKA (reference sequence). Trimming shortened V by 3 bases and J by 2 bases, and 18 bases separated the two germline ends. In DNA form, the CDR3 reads TGCAGTGCTAGTGGGTATAGGCGGGGCCACACAGATACGCAGTATTTT. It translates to CSASGYRRGHTDTQYF.

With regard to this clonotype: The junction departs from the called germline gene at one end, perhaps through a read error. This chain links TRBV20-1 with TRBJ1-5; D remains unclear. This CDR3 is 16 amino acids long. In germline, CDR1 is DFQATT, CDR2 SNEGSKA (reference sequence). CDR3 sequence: CSTRVRTARSNQPQHF. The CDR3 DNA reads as TGCAGTACTAGAGTGAGGACCGCCCGTAGCAATCAGCCCCAGCATTTT.

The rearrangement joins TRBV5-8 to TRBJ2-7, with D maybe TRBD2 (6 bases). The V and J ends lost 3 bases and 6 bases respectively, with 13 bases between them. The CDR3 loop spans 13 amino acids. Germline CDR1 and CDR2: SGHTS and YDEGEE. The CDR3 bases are TGTGCCAGCAGCTCGCGAGTCGGGGGCGAGCAGTACTTC. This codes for CASSSRVGGEQYF.

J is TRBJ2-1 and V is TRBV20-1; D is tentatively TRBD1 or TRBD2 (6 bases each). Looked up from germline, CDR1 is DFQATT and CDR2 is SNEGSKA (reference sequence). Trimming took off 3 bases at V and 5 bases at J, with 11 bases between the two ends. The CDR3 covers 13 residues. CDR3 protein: CSASGGPDNEQFF. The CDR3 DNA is TGCAGTGCTAGTGGGGGGCCGGACAATGAGCAGTTCTTC.

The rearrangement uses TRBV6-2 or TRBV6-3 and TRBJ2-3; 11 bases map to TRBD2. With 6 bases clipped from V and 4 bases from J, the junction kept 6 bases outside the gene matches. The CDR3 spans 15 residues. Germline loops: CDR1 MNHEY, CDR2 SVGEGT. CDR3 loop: CASRPSGGPSDTQYF. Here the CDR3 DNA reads TGTGCCAGCAGGCCTAGCGGGGGGCCATCAGATACGCAGTATTTT.

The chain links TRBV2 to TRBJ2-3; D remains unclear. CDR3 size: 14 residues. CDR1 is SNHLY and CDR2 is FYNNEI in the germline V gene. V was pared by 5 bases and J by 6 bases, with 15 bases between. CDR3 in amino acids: CASSRATGADTQYF. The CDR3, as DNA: TGTGCCAGCAGTAGGGCTACCGGAGCCGATACGCAGTATTTT.

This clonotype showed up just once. CDR3 nucleotides: TGCAGCGTTGATGGGGCGGGAGGGGGGTACAATGAGCAGTTCTTC. Protein product: CSVDGAGGGYNEQFF. The rearrangement uses TRBV29-1 and TRBJ2-1; 9 bases line up with TRBD2. There are 15 residues in the CDR3. Germline V lookup: CDR1 SQVTM, CDR2 ANQGSEA. V shed 3 bases, J shed 4 bases, and the junction held 7 bases outside the gene matches.

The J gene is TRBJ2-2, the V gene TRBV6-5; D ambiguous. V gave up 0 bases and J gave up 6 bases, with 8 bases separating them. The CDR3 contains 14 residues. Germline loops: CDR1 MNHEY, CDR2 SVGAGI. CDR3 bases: TGTGCCAGCAGTTACTCGAATAATCCCGGGGAGCTGTTTTTT. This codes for CASSYSNNPGELFF.

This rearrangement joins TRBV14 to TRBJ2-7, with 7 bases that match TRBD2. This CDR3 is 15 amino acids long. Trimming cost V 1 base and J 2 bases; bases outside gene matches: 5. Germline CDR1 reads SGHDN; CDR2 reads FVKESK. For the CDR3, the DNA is TGTGCCAGCAGCCAAGCGTGGGGGGGACCCTACGAGCAGTACTTC. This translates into CASSQAWGGPYEQYF. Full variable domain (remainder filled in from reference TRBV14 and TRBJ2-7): EAGVTQFPSHSVIEKGQTVTLRCDPISGHDNLYWYRRVMGKEIKFLLHFVKESKQDESGMPNNRFLAERTGGTYSTLKVQPAELEDSGVYFCASSQAWGGPYEQYFGPGTRLTVT.

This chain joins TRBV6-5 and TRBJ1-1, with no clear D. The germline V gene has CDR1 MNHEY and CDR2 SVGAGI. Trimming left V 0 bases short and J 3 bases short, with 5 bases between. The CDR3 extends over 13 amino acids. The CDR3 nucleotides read TGTGCCAGCAGTTACTCACAGTACACTGAAGCTTTCTTT. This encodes CASSYSQYTEAFF.

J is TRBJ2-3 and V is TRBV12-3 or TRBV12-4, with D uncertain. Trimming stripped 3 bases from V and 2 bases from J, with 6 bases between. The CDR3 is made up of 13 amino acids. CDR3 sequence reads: CASSFYITDTQYF. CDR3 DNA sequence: TGTGCCAGCAGTTTCTACATCACAGATACGCAGTATTTT.

DNA of the CDR3: TGTGCCAGCAGCCAGGGAGGGGCGTTAAACACTGAAGCTTTCTTT. Amino acid sequence: CASSQGGALNTEAFF. The genes are TRBV4-2 and TRBJ1-1; TRBD1 might be the D (5 bases). Germline values: CDR1 LGHNA, CDR2 YNFKEQ. V shed 3 bases and J shed 2 bases, with 13 bases lying between them. CDR3 length: 15 residues.

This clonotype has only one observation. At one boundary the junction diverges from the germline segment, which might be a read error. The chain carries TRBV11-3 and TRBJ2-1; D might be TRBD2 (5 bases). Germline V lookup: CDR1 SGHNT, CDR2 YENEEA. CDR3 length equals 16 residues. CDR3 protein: CASSSYSVSSYNEQFF. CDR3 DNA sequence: TGTGCCAGTAGCTCCTATAGCGTGAGCTCCTACAATGAGCAGTTCTTC.

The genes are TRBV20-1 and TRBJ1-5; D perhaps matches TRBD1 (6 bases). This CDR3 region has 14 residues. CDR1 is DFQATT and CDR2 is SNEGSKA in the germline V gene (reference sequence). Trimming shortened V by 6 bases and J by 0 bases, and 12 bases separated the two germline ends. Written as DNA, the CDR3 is TGCAGTGCCGGCCGGGGGGCTAGCAATCAGCCCCAGCATTTT. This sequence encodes CSAGRGASNQPQHF.

The CDR3 is CASSRSNGEKLFF. CDR3 nucleotide sequence: TGTGCCAGCAGCCGCTCAAATGGTGAAAAACTGTTTTTT. The genes are TRBV12-3 or TRBV12-4 and TRBJ1-4, with unresolved D. V was shortened by 6 bases and J by 7 bases, with 12 bases between the two germline ends. The CDR3 runs to 13 residues.

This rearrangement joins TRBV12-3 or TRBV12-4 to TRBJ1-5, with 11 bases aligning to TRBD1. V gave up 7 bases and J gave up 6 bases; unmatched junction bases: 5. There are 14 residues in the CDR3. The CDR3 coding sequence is TGTGCCAGCACCCCGGGACAGGGGGTTCAGCCCCAGCATTTT. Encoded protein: CASTPGQGVQPQHF.

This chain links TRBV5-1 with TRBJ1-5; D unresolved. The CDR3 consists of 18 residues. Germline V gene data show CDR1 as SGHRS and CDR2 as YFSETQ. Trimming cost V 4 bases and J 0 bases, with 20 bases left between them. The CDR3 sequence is CASSLDRSRTASNQPQHF. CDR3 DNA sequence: TGCGCCAGCAGCCTGGATAGGTCCCGGACTGCTAGCAATCAGCCCCAGCATTTT. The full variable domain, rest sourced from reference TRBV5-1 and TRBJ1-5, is KAGVTQTPRYLIKTRGQQVTLSCSPISGHRSVSWYQQTPGQGLQFLFEYFSETQRNKGNFPGRFSGRQFSNSRSEMNVSTLELGDSALYLCASSLDRSRTASNQPQHFGDGTRLSIL.

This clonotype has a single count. CDR3 loop: CASSQVSTTGLLSSYEQFF. DNA of the CDR3: TGTGCCAGCAGCCAAGTTTCCACCACAGGACTCCTGAGCTCCTACGAGCAGTTCTTC. The chain recombines TRBV4-2 with TRBJ2-7; D assignment may be TRBD1 or TRBD2 (5 bases each). The DNA end lines up better with TRBJ2-1; the J call may be wrong. CDR3 length: 19 amino acids. The germline V gene encodes CDR1 LGHNA and CDR2 YNFKEQ.